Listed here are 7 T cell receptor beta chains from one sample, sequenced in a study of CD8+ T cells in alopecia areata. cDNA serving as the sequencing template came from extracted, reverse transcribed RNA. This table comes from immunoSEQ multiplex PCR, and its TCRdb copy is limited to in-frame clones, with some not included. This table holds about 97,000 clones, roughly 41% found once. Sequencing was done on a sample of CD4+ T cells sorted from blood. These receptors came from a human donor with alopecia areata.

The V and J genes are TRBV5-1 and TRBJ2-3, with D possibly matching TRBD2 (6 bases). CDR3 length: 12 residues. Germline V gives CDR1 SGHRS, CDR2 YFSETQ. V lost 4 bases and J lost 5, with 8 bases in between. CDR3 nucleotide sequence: TGCGCCAGCAGCCCCGGGAGAGATACGCAGTATTTT. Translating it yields CASSPGRDTQYF.

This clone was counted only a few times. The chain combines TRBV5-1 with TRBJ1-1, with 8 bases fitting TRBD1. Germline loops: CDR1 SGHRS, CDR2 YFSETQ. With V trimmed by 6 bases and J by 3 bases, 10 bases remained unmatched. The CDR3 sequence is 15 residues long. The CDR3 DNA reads TGCGCCAGCAAGGCCCAGGACAGGGTCTACACTGAAGCTTTCTTT. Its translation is CASKAQDRVYTEAFF.

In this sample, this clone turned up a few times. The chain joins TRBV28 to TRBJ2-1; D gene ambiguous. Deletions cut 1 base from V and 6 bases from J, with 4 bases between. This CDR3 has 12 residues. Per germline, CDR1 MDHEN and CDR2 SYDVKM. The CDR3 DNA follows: TGTGCCAGCAGTTTATTTACCAATGAGCAGTTCTTC. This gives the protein CASSLFTNEQFF.

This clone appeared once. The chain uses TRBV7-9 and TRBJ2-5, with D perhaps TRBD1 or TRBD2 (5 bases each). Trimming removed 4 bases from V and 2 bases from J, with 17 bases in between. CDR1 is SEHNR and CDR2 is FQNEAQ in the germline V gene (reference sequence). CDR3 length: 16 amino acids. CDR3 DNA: TGTGCCAGCAGCTCGTCCAGGGCTAGCCGGCAAGAGACCCAGTACTTC. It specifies CASSSSRASRQETQYF.

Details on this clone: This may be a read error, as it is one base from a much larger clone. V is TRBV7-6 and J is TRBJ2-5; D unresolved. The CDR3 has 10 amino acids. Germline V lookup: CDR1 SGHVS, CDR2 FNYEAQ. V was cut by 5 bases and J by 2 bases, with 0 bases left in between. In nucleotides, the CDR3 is TGTGCCAGCAGCCAAGAGACCCAGTACTTC. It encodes CASSQETQYF. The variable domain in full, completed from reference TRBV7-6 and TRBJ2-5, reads GAGVSQSPRYKVTKRGQDVALRCDPISGHVSLYWYRQALGQGPEFLTYFNYEAQQDKSGLPNDRFSAERPEGSISTLTIQRTEQRDSAMYRCASSQETQYFGPGTRLLVL.

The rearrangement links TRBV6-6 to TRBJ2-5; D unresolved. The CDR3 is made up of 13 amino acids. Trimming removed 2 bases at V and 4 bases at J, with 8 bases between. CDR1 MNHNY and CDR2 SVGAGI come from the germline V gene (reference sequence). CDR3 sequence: CASSYPQGETQYF. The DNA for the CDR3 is TGTGCCAGCAGTTACCCTCAAGGAGAGACCCAGTACTTC.

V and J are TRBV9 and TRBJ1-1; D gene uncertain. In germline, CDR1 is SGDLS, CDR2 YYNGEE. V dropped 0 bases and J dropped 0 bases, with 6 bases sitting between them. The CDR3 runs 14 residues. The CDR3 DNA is TGTGCCAGCAGCGTAGGTAAAGTGAACACTGAAGCTTTCTTT. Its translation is CASSVGKVNTEAFF. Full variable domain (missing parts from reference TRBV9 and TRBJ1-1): DSGVTQTPKHLITATGQRVTLRCSPRSGDLSVYWYQQSLDQGLQFLIQYYNGEERAKGNILERFSAQQFPDLHSELNLSSLELGDSALYFCASSVGKVNTEAFFGQGTRLTVV.